The T cell receptor (beta chain) under discussion was sequenced for a study of shared clonotypes between healthy human individuals. The study, taken as a whole, reports: Four donors had around 5.2% of their naive CD4 clonotypes in common. Among donors, sharing of clonotypes was expected to be affected by sequencing depth.

About this clone itself: No antigen is known for it.

When replicate PCRs were run on sorted subsets, they used around 200 ng DNA, about 30,000 T cell genomes. TCRdb keeps only in-frame clones here, not all; method: immunoSEQ multiplex PCR. Of about 530,000 clones listed, 90% to 96% are singletons. Splitting the CD4+ cells yielded a CD45RA+ naive subset and a CD45RA-negative memory subset. Sequencing used naive CD4+ T cells sorted from blood. Sample subset: CD45RA+ positively selected. The receptor was derived from a woman in her twenties or thirties in good health.

The CDR3 region is CASSPGQLNEKLFF. CDR3 DNA: TGTGCCAGCTCACCTGGCCAGCTTAATGAAAAACTGTTTTTT. The chain recombines TRBV18 with TRBJ1-4; D gene unclear. The ends were cut back, 3 bases at V and 4 bases at J, with 9 bases in the middle. CDR1 KGHSH and CDR2 LQKENI come from the germline V gene. CDR3 length equals 14 residues.